This T cell receptor (beta chain) appears in the sequencing data of a study of T cell responses to AZD1222 COVID-19 vaccine (dated by TCRdb to the early 2020s). Study-level background: AZD1222 recipients whose second dose came at about 4 weeks and those whose second dose came at about 12 weeks were combined into one group, since spike-specific TCR depth and breadth did not differ between the two schedules. Enrollment into the trials was organized by age into subgroups of 18-55, 56-69 and 70-plus years, and those subgroups contained roughly 150, 30 and 60 TCR-sequenced participants, respectively. A total of more than 230 trial participants underwent TCR sequencing, of whom 200 to 220 had received two doses of AZD1222 and 26 had received two doses of the MenACWY control vaccine.

About this clone itself: The target of this receptor is not known. Per-nucleotide qualities are absent, and no much larger clonotype sits a single base away.

Taken with the paper, the label for time point translates to: baseline before first vaccination. The vaccinee samples were drawn from two UK trials, COV001 and COV002, one of which was a single-blind randomized controlled phase 2/3 trial testing AZD1222 (ChAdOx1 nCoV-19) in healthy adults. For TCRbeta chain sequencing, PBMC samples were collected from trial participants at day 0 and at day 28 after the second dose. Study-wide findings and limitations: Most participants were white British and females outnumbered males, and the authors suggested that clonal diversity may have been underestimated. A significant rise in spike-specific TCR breadth and depth was observed after two AZD1222 doses relative to day 0 and relative to MenACWY recipients. Reportedly, close to half of the unique spike-specific TCRs recognized epitopes lying outside the regions that are mutated in the B.1.351 and B.1.1.7 variants. Conclusions about previously exposed vaccinees are limited because only five to seven AZD1222 recipients were SARS-CoV-2 seropositive at baseline. The vaccine-associated CD4 TCRs covered the entire spike protein, and the dominant responses fell in regions 160-218 and 743-854. In the small 56-69-year group, the increase in depth fell short of significance, most likely because of low power. Because no samples from the day 14 peak response were available, repertoires could be characterized only after the peak T cell response.

The CDR3 regions of human TCRbeta chains were analyzed by immunosequencing. The study's processing was this. TCRs in the repertoires were compared against a reference library of SARS-CoV-2-specific TCRs that had been generated with the MIRA antigen-specificity platform. Breadth was defined as the fraction of unique TCRs that were SARS-CoV-2-associated. Depth was defined as the fraction of total T cells that were SARS-CoV-2-associated. Using the MIRA data, each spike-specific TCR was mapped to the spike region that the TCR reacts to and placed in a CD4 or CD8 class. Log10-transformed breadth and depth values were compared by one-way ANOVA with Sidak's multiple comparisons tests. This immuneACCESS table, as held by TCRdb, lists in-frame sequences with V and J called but not all clones. Of the missing ones, under half trace to an unresolved V gene in checked studies; the others have no known cause. That table gives V, J and clone size, and the DNA gave D and trimming. The sample yields about 180,000 clones; approximately 86% were counted once. The ten biggest clones cover 7.7% of the sample.

As encoded in the germline V gene (reference sequence), CDR1 is MNHEY while CDR2 is SMNVEV. V loses 0 bases, J loses 0 bases, and the germline ends lie 15 bases apart. The CDR3, cysteine through phenylalanine, is 17 amino acids long. The CDR3 DNA has 51 bases and is translated from base 1. The sequence came from an adult in good health. The material was peripheral blood, obtained on day 0 of AZD1222 vaccination. Here the chain combines TRBV27 and TRBJ2-7, and TRBD1 may be the D gene, going by 6 matching bases. The bases are TGTGCCAGCAGTTTATCTTCCGGGACAACGATCTCCTACGAGCAGTACTTC. Translated, it gives CASSLSSGTTISYEQYF.